This T cell receptor beta chain was sequenced for a study of identical twins. Findings and caveats of the study: A partial confounding effect on zero-insertion analyses could come from invariant MAIT and iNKT cells.

Looked up from germline, CDR1 is LGHNA and CDR2 is YNFKEQ. The ends were cut back, 0 bases at V and 5 bases at J, with 8 bases in the middle. The CDR3 runs 14 residues. Many counts were recorded for this clonotype. Its antigen is not identified. TCRdb used MiXCR to reprocess the 5' RACE reads, holding one entry per CDR3 protein. The sample includes 1.5 million or so distinct CDR3 sequences, about 30% of them seen just once. The source of this sequence is a newborn girl in good health. J is TRBJ2-1 and V is TRBV4-2; D is ambiguous. The sample taken for sequencing was cord blood. In nucleotides, the CDR3 is TGTGCCAGCAGCCAAGAATTTTATGACAATGAGCAGTTCTTC. Translating gives CASSQEFYDNEQFF.